This entry lists 3 T cell receptor beta chains sequenced from one sample in a study of vaccination and CD4 T cells after COVID-19. Sequencing of DNA taken from cultured CD4+ T cells relied on the Oncomine TCR Beta short-read assay. TCRdb analysed the PCR reads with MiXCR anew, one entry per CDR3 protein. The data contain about 12,000 distinct CDR3 sequences, around 80% of them singletons. Treatment noted: roughly 10-day PBMC culture with coronavirus spike peptide pools or control peptides (ViraFEST assay). These receptors are not linked to any known antigen. Sequences were obtained from CD4+ T cells from blood, cultured in vitro. Source of these receptors: a human donor who had recovered from COVID-19.

The gene calls are TRBV7-6 and TRBJ2-5; TRBD2 aligns across 10 bases. Germline V gene lookup returns CDR1 SGHVS and CDR2 FNYEAQ. The CDR3 runs to 18 residues. V shed 2 bases and J 1 base; nucleotides not matched to a gene: 10. Written as DNA, the CDR3 is TGTGCCAGCAGCTTACACGGGGGCACTAGCGGGGCCCAAGAGACCCAGTACTTC. Protein sequence: CASSLHGGTSGAQETQYF.

The rearrangement joins TRBV6-1 to TRBJ1-5, with 8 bases fitting TRBD1. The CDR3 has 15 residues. The J segment lost 5 bases and the V segment lost 0 bases, leaving 3 bases of the junction unmatched. The germline gives CDR1 MNHNS, CDR2 SASEGT. The CDR3, as DNA: TGTGCCAGCAGTGAAGCGGACAGGGCATATCAGCCCCAGCATTTT. It translates to CASSEADRAYQPQHF.

The chain combines TRBV20-1 with TRBJ1-1; TRBD1 matches 7 bases. V lost 5 bases, J lost 5 bases, and 11 bases stayed unmatched. The CDR3 contains 14 residues. Germline V CDR1 and CDR2: DFQATT, SNEGSKA (reference sequence). The DNA for the CDR3 is TGCAGTGCTTCCGCTGCAGGGGGAAGGACTGAAGCTTTCTTT. Translation gives CSASAAGGRTEAFF.